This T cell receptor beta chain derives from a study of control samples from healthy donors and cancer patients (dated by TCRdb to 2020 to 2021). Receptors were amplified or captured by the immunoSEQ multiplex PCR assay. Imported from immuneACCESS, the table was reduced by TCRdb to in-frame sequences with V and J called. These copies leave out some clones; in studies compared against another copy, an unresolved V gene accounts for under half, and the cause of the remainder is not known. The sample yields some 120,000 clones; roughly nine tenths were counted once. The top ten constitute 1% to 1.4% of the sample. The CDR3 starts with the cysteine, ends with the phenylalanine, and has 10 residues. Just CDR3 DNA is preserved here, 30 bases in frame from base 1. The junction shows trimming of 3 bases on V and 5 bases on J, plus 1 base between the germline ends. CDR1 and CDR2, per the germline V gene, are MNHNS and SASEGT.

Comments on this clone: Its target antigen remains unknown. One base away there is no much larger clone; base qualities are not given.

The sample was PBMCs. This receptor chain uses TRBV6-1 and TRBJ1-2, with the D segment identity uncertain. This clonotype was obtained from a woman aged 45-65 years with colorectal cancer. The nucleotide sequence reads TGTGCCAGCAGTGAGTATGGCTACACCTTC. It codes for CASSEYGYTF.